Below are 19 T cell receptor beta chains sequenced from a single sample in a study of cytomegalovirus exposure and HLA in healthy donors. PCR employed 60 Vbeta and 13 Jbeta primers. The table came from immunoSEQ multiplex PCR; TCRdb's copy has only in-frame clones and leaves some out. The data show 140,000 to 150,000 clones, with approximately 80% seen just once and 4.3% held by the top ten. Source material: PBMCs. The source of these receptors is a woman aged 40-49 years in good health and CMV-seropositive.

CDR3 loop: CASSGTLSSYEQYF. In nucleotides, the CDR3 is TGCGCCAGCAGTGGGACACTGAGCTCCTACGAGCAGTACTTC. The rearrangement uses TRBV10-1 and TRBJ2-7; a weak D match, TRBD1 (5 bases). The CDR3 sequence is 14 residues long. V dropped 4 bases and J dropped 0 bases, with 10 bases sitting between them. The germline V gene encodes CDR1 WNHNN and CDR2 SYGVQD (reference sequence).

The V gene is TRBV7-7, the J gene TRBJ2-3; tentatively, D is TRBD1 (6 bases). The V end lost 5 bases, the J end lost 5 bases, and 11 bases lay between the germline ends. Germline V gene lookup returns CDR1 SSHAT and CDR2 FNYEAQ (reference sequence). CDR3 size: 13 residues. The DNA for the CDR3 is TGTGCCAGCAGCCTTGGACAGCGAGATACGCAGTATTTT. Translation gives CASSLGQRDTQYF.

V usage is TRBV10-3 and J usage is TRBJ2-1; 14 nucleotides match TRBD2. With 6 bases clipped from V and 2 bases from J, the junction kept 3 bases outside the gene matches. The length of the CDR3 is 16 residues. The germline CDR1 and CDR2 sequences are ENHRY and SYGVKD. CDR3 protein: CAISRTSGRTYNEQFF. The DNA of the CDR3 is TGTGCCATCAGCAGGACTAGCGGGAGGACCTACAATGAGCAGTTCTTC.

The chain employs TRBV18 and TRBJ2-3, with 8 bases fitting TRBD1. This CDR3 is 15 amino acids long. The germline gives CDR1 KGHSH, CDR2 LQKENI. V lost 3 bases to trimming and J lost 0 bases; unmatched junction nucleotides: 2. The CDR3 loop is CASSPGQVSTDTQYF. The CDR3 nucleotides read TGTGCCAGCTCACCGGGACAGGTTAGCACAGATACGCAGTATTTT.

Only a few counts were recorded for this clone. CDR3 nucleotide sequence: TGTGCCAGCAGCTTCGGGCGGGGTTACGAGCAGTACTTC. It encodes CASSFGRGYEQYF. The chain links TRBV7-2 to TRBJ2-7; maybe TRBD2 (6 bases). The V gene's germline CDR1 is SGHTA and CDR2 FQGNSA. The CDR3 has 13 amino acids. Trimming left V 3 bases short and J 4 bases short, with 10 bases between.

The rearrangement links TRBV11-3 to TRBJ2-1; D is possibly TRBD2 (5 bases). The length of the CDR3 is 15 residues. In germline, CDR1 is SGHNT, CDR2 YENEEA. The V end lost 5 bases, the J end lost 8 bases, and 19 bases lay between the germline ends. In DNA, the CDR3 is TGTGCCAGCAGCCTCTTGGGCGGGCCGACGGATGAGCAGTTCTTC. It specifies CASSLLGGPTDEQFF.

The chain carries TRBV27 and TRBJ2-5; the match to TRBD2 covers 7 bases. In germline, CDR1 is MNHEY, CDR2 SMNVEV (reference sequence). The ends lost 2 bases at V and 5 bases at J; junction bases unmatched: 5. The CDR3 consists of 14 residues. DNA of the CDR3: TGTGCCAGCAGTTTACGGCGGGGGTGGGAGACCCAGTACTTC. As protein: CASSLRRGWETQYF.

This clone has only a few counts. The V and J genes are TRBV13 and TRBJ1-1, with TRBD1 identical over 7 bases. V shed 0 bases, J shed 3 bases, and the junction held 1 base outside the gene matches. This CDR3 comprises 14 residues. Germline values: CDR1 PRHDT, CDR2 FYEKMQ (reference sequence). The CDR3 DNA reads as TGTGCCAGCAGCTTAGGCCAGGGGGACACTGAAGCTTTCTTT. Its translation is CASSLGQGDTEAFF. Looking up the rest from reference TRBV13 and TRBJ1-1 gives the full variable domain: AAGVIQSPRHLIKEKRETATLKCYPIPRHDTVYWYQQGPGQDPQFLISFYEKMQSDKGSIPDRFSAQQFSDYHSELNMSSLELGDSALYFCASSLGQGDTEAFFGQGTRLTVV.

V gene TRBV7-6 combines with J gene TRBJ1-1, with D perhaps matching TRBD1 (5 bases). From germline, CDR1 is SGHVS and CDR2 FNYEAQ. V was clipped by 6 bases and J by 1 base, with 9 bases between them. The CDR3 is 13 amino acids. Written as DNA, the CDR3 is TGTGCCAGCAGGGGGGGACCGAACACTGAAGCTTTCTTT. It translates to CASRGGPNTEAFF.

Only one count was recorded for this clone. Other DNA sequences from this sample encode an identical CDR3 as well. This chain connects TRBV9 to TRBJ2-1; TRBD2 matches 7 bases. V gave up 3 bases and J gave up 0 bases; unmatched junction bases: 3. This CDR3 spans 15 amino acids. Per germline, CDR1 SGDLS and CDR2 YYNGEE. The CDR3 sequence: CASSGSGGSYNEQFF. The DNA for the CDR3 is TGTGCCAGCAGCGGGTCGGGGGGCTCCTACAATGAGCAGTTCTTC. The full variable domain, its missing parts supplied by reference TRBV9 and TRBJ2-1, is DSGVTQTPKHLITATGQRVTLRCSPRSGDLSVYWYQQSLDQGLQFLIQYYNGEERAKGNILERFSAQQFPDLHSELNLSSLELGDSALYFCASSGSGGSYNEQFFGPGTRLTVL.

V and J are TRBV6-1 and TRBJ1-4; 7 bases fit TRBD1. The CDR3 contains 13 residues. Per the germline V gene, CDR1 is MNHNS and CDR2 is SASEGT. J gave up 5 bases and V 6 bases, and 3 bases lay outside the gene matches. CDR3 sequence reads: CASSVDRNEKLFF. In DNA, the CDR3 is TGTGCCAGCAGCGTGGACAGGAATGAAAAACTGTTTTTT.

As regards this clone: A junction boundary mismatches the germline segment, possibly from a read error. The CDR3 spells CASSTRTGGFF. The CDR3, as DNA: TGTGCCAGCAGCACTAGGACGGGGGGCTTTTTT. The chain links TRBV13 to TRBJ1-1; maybe TRBD1 (6 bases). The CDR3 runs 11 residues. Germline V lookup: CDR1 PRHDT, CDR2 FYEKMQ (reference sequence). Together with reference TRBV13 and TRBJ1-1, the CDR3 gives the full variable domain: AAGVIQSPRHLIKEKRETATLKCYPIPRHDTVYWYQQGPGQDPQFLISFYEKMQSDKGSIPDRFSAQQFSDYHSELNMSSLELGDSALYFCASSTRTGGFFGQGTRLTVV.

The V call is TRBV5-8, the J call TRBJ2-1; tentative D call: TRBD1 (6 bases). Deletions cut 2 bases from V and 8 bases from J, with 11 bases between. This CDR3 has 13 residues. CDR1 is SGHTS, CDR2 YDEGEE, per germline. This chain's CDR3 is CASSLGQFDEQFF. The DNA of the CDR3 is TGTGCCAGCAGCTTAGGACAGTTCGATGAGCAGTTCTTC.

The V and J genes are TRBV5-1 and TRBJ2-6; 7 nucleotides line up with TRBD1. With 4 bases clipped from V and 4 bases from J, the junction kept 5 bases outside the gene matches. Germline CDR1 reads SGHRS; CDR2 reads YFSETQ. This CDR3 is built from 15 residues. The CDR3 loop reads CASSGDRSGANVLTF. CDR3 DNA: TGCGCCAGCAGCGGGGACAGATCGGGGGCCAACGTCCTGACTTTC.

The chain recombines TRBV27 with TRBJ2-5; TRBD1 aligns across 9 bases. The germline CDR1 and CDR2 sequences are MNHEY and SMNVEV (reference sequence). V dropped 3 bases and J dropped 2; count of bases not matched to a gene: 10. CDR3 length: 17 amino acids. The CDR3 here is CASSFRDRVGEQETQYF. CDR3 bases: TGTGCCAGCAGTTTCCGGGACAGGGTGGGAGAACAAGAGACCCAGTACTTC.

The chain couples TRBV7-2 to TRBJ1-4, with D perhaps matching TRBD1 (5 bases). The CDR3 length is 13 residues. Trimming took off 3 bases at V and 10 bases at J, with 12 bases between the two ends. Germline V CDR1 and CDR2: SGHTA, FQGNSA. CDR3 region: CASSFPGGGKLFF. The CDR3, as DNA: TGTGCCAGCAGCTTCCCGGGGGGTGGAAAACTGTTTTTT.

This chain uses TRBV19 with TRBJ2-3; 8 bases are a match to TRBD1. This CDR3 is 15 amino acids long. V shed 5 bases, J shed 1 base, and the junction held 5 bases outside the gene matches. Germline V gene lookup returns CDR1 LNHDA and CDR2 SQIVND (reference sequence). CDR3 coding DNA: TGTGCCAGTAGTTCCCCGGGACAGGGCACAGATACGCAGTATTTT. Amino acid sequence: CASSSPGQGTDTQYF.

V and J are TRBV28 and TRBJ2-7, with D possibly TRBD2 on 6 matching bases. The CDR3 extends over 13 amino acids. Germline V gene lookup returns CDR1 MDHEN and CDR2 SYDVKM. Trimming cost V 3 bases and J 3 bases, with 9 bases left between them. CDR3 bases: TGTGCCAGCAGTTTCGCGGGGAACTACGAGCAGTACTTC. This encodes CASSFAGNYEQYF.

The table lists this clone with a few counts. This rearrangement joins TRBV2 to TRBJ2-5; D possibly corresponds to TRBD2 (5 bases). This CDR3 contains 11 residues. The germline CDR1 and CDR2 sequences are SNHLY and FYNNEI. V was cut by 6 bases and J by 5 bases, with 7 bases left in between. The CDR3 spells CASRREETQYF. In nucleotides, the CDR3 is TGTGCCAGCAGGAGGGAGGAGACCCAGTACTTC. Variable domain in full (rest from reference TRBV2 and TRBJ2-5): EPEVTQTPSHQVTQMGQEVILRCVPISNHLYFYWYRQILGQKVEFLVSFYNNEISEKSEIFDDQFSVERPDGSNFTLKIRSTKLEDSAMYFCASRREETQYFGPGTRLLVL.